The clone carrying this TCR beta chain was seen only a few times. Its matching antigen is unknown. The data derive from a study of blood T cells in healthy people across ages. Study-wide background: In model experiments, template switching was able to capture about one barcoded beta molecule for every two T cells that were present. General observations from the study: Estimated diversity that came from one million T cells was considered an underestimate.

Primed by a sample-barcoded 5' primer and a J-beta primer mix, a second PCR proceeded for 7 to 11 cycles. TCRdb reanalysed the 5' RACE reads using MiXCR and keeps one entry per CDR3 protein. Altogether 550,000 to 750,000 distinct CDR3 sequences are present, 20% to 25% being singletons, with the ten largest covering around 3.4%. Germline loops: CDR1 SEHNR, CDR2 FQNEAQ (reference sequence). The junction had 6 bases not matched to a gene; V was cut back by 1 base and J by 4 bases. This CDR3 contains 16 residues. Peripheral blood samples of 9 to 10 milliliters were drawn from each donor. The rearrangement joins TRBV7-9 to TRBJ1-4; 7 positions match TRBD1. Material for sequencing was blood. This receptor was identified in a man in his 70s in good health. CDR3 nucleotide sequence: TGTGCCAGCAGCTTAGAACGGACAGGCGGTAATGAAAAACTGTTTTTT. Amino acid sequence: CASSLERTGGNEKLFF.